This T cell receptor (beta chain) emerged from a study of metastatic and nonmetastatic thyroid tumors. Study-level background: Patients with malignant and benign thyroid disease provided blood and tumor or nodule tissue, whose repertoires were compared.

In the source study's methods: Clinicopathological groups differed in CDR3, with these differences serving to build a distant-metastasis classifier for papillary thyroid cancer. MiXCR re-clonotyped the PCR reads for TCRdb. The V and J calls were determined by TCRdb, not by the authors. The sample shows about 8,100 clones, about 45% of them seen only once. Study-wide results and limits: Versus benign nodules, malignant thyroid tumors reportedly had significantly higher TCR beta diversity, in blood and tumor.

Losses at the gene ends were 0 bases for V and 2 bases for J; bases not matched to a gene: 1. CDR1 and CDR2 from the germline V gene are SGHRS and YFSETQ. CDR3 length: 14 amino acids. Patients underwent thyroid surgery, and none had received any treatment before it. As concerns this clone: Its antigen remains unidentified.

The TCR comes from a male donor with papillary thyroid cancer or a benign thyroid nodule (not recorded which). Some clones in this sample may be carry-over from other donors' samples. The chain links TRBV5-1 to TRBJ2-7, with TRBD1 identical over 8 bases. Sequenced input: tumor tissue. The CDR3: CASSLGTGPYEQYF. In DNA, the CDR3 is TGCGCCAGCAGCTTGGGGACAGGGCCCTACGAGCAGTACTTC.